Given below is one T cell receptor beta chain in context. This sample was included in a study of control samples from healthy donors and cancer patients. J was trimmed by 0 bases and V by 2 bases; bases with no gene match: 1. Germline V gene sequence: CDR1 SEHNR, CDR2 FQNEAQ (reference sequence). The CDR3 runs 16 residues. Produced via immunoSEQ multiplex PCR; TCRdb's table is partial and in-frame only. The repertoire includes over 200,000 clones, about four fifths of them detected once, and 10% to 15% sits in the top ten. Material: PBMCs. The TCR sequence derives from a woman aged 55-69 years with lung cancer. The V gene is TRBV7-9, the J gene TRBJ2-1, with 10 bases aligning to TRBD2. CDR3 amino acids: CASSLSSGSSYNEQFF. In DNA, the CDR3 is TGTGCCAGCAGCTTATCTAGCGGGAGCTCCTACAATGAGCAGTTCTTC.